This T cell receptor beta chain appears in the sequencing data of a study of T cell responses to AZD1222 COVID-19 vaccine. Study-wide results and limits: The donors showed a predominance of white British ancestry and of females, with possible underestimation of clonal diversity.

Sequencing was performed with immunoSEQ multiplex PCR; in TCRdb, only in-frame clones are kept and a portion is missing. The repertoire holds about 79,000 clones, with around 80% as singletons. CDR3 length: 14 amino acids. The germline V gene has CDR1 SGHRS and CDR2 YFSETQ. V gave up 4 bases and J gave up 5 bases; unmatched junction bases: 4. A remark on this clone: Its antigen remains unknown.

This TCR was recovered from an adult in good health. The chain joins TRBV5-1 to TRBJ2-2; 8 bases fit TRBD1. The specimen comprised peripheral blood, sampled on day 0 of AZD1222 vaccination. CDR3 amino acids: CASSKDRATGELFF. The CDR3 bases are TGCGCCAGCAGCAAGGACAGGGCAACCGGGGAGCTGTTTTTT.